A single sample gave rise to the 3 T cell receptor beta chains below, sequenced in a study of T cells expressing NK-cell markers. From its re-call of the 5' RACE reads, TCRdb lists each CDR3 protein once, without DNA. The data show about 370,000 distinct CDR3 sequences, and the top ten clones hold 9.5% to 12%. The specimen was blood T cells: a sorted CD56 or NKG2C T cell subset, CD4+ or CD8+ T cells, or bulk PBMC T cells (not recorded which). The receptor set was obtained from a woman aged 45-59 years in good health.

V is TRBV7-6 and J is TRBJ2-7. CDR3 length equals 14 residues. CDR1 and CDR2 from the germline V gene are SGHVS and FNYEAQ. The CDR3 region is CASSRSSTAYEQYF.

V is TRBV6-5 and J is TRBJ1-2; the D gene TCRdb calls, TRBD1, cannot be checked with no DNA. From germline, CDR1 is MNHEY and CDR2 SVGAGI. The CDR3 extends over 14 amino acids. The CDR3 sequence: CASSYTNFGQGYTF.

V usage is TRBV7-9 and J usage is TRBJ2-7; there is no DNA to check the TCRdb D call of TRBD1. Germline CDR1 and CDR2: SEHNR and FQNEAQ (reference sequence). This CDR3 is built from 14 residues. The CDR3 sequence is CASSPRVATYEQYF. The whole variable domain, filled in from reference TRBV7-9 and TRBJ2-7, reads DTGVSQNPRHKITKRGQNVTFRCDPISEHNRLYWYRQTLGQGPEFLTYFQNEAQLEKSRLLSDRFSAERPKGSFSTLEIQRTEQGDSAMYLCASSPRVATYEQYFGPGTRLTVT.